A selection of T cell receptor beta chains follows, all from one sample in a study of early T cells in non-severe SARS-CoV-2 infection. TCRdb re-called the 5' RACE reads with MiXCR, one entry per CDR3 protein. The data contain 50,000 or so distinct CDR3 sequences, around 7.5% of them singletons. The sample taken for sequencing was whole blood. The receptors shown here come from an adult who was a healthcare worker with PCR-confirmed SARS-CoV-2 infection or an uninfected control (not recorded which). The CDR3 runs from the conserved cysteine through the conserved F or W. Fields, in order: D gene, J gene, V gene, clone size, CDR3 protein, CDR3 DNA. A D gene is named only where the DNA matches it firmly. Part of the rows lack a size; the others show once, few, many or a class for expanded clones.

D gene: NA
J gene: TRBJ2-4
V gene: TRBV28
clone size: NA
CDR3 protein: CASSLVKNIQYF
CDR3 DNA: TGTGCCAGCAGTTTAGTCAAAAACATTCAGTACTTC

D gene: NA
J gene: TRBJ2-7
V gene: TRBV12-3/TRBV12-4
clone size: few
CDR3 protein: CASSLDWVQDEQYF
CDR3 DNA: TGTGCCAGCAGTTTAGACTGGGTTCAAGACGAGCAGTACTTC

D gene: NA
J gene: TRBJ1-4
V gene: TRBV4-1
clone size: NA
CDR3 protein: CASSQSRALNEKLFF
CDR3 DNA: TGCGCCAGCAGCCAAAGCCGAGCCCTTAATGAAAAACTGTTTTTT

D gene: TRBD1
J gene: TRBJ2-7
V gene: TRBV11-2
clone size: many
CDR3 protein: CASSPLTGETYEQYF
CDR3 DNA: TGTGCCAGCAGCCCGCTGACAGGGGAGACATACGAGCAGTACTTC

D gene: TRBD1
J gene: TRBJ2-7
V gene: TRBV5-1
clone size: NA
CDR3 protein: CASSDPWDSKNVDEQYF
CDR3 DNA: TGCGCCAGCAGCGACCCATGGGACAGTAAAAACGTGGACGAGCAGTACTTC

D gene: TRBD1
J gene: TRBJ2-4
V gene: TRBV6-5
clone size: NA
CDR3 protein: CASSRDRGAKNIQYF
CDR3 DNA: TGTGCCAGCAGTCGGGACAGGGGAGCCAAAAACATTCAGTACTTC

D gene: NA
J gene: TRBJ2-7
V gene: TRBV5-5
clone size: NA
CDR3 protein: CASSLVRENEQYF
CDR3 DNA: TGTGCCAGCAGCTTGGTCCGGGAAAACGAGCAGTACTTC

D gene: NA
J gene: TRBJ2-2
V gene: TRBV6-1
clone size: many
CDR3 protein: CASSEVSNTGELFF
CDR3 DNA: TGTGCCAGCAGTGAAGTGTCCAACACCGGGGAGCTGTTTTTT

D gene: NA
J gene: TRBJ2-7
V gene: TRBV7-2
clone size: many
CDR3 protein: CASSRSYSYEQYF
CDR3 DNA: TGTGCCAGCAGCCGGAGCTACTCCTACGAGCAGTACTTC

D gene: NA
J gene: TRBJ2-1
V gene: TRBV5-1
clone size: many
CDR3 protein: CASSFFGDEQFF
CDR3 DNA: TGCGCCAGCAGCTTTTTCGGGGATGAGCAGTTCTTC

D gene: TRBD2
J gene: TRBJ2-7
V gene: TRBV4-1
clone size: many
CDR3 protein: CASSQGPGRTEQYF
CDR3 DNA: TGCGCCAGCAGCCAAGGGCCCGGGAGGACCGAGCAGTACTTC

D gene: NA
J gene: TRBJ1-1
V gene: TRBV30
clone size: NA
CDR3 protein: CAWSVSSNTEAFF
CDR3 DNA: TGTGCCTGGAGTGTATCATCGAACACTGAAGCTTTCTTT

D gene: NA
J gene: TRBJ2-7
V gene: TRBV7-2
clone size: many
CDR3 protein: CASSSTSSTYEQYF
CDR3 DNA: TGTGCCAGCAGTTCCACTAGCAGTACCTACGAGCAGTACTTC

D gene: NA
J gene: TRBJ2-5
V gene: TRBV30
clone size: few
CDR3 protein: CAWSVQETQYF
CDR3 DNA: TGTGCCTGGAGTGTACAAGAGACCCAGTACTTC

D gene: TRBD1
J gene: TRBJ2-4
V gene: TRBV19
clone size: few
CDR3 protein: CASSMDRGSGKNIQYF
CDR3 DNA: TGTGCCAGTAGTATGGACAGGGGGTCAGGCAAAAACATTCAGTACTTC

D gene: NA
J gene: TRBJ1-1
V gene: TRBV29-1
clone size: many
CDR3 protein: CSVWSHGVNTEAFF
CDR3 DNA: TGCAGCGTTTGGTCTCATGGGGTGAACACTGAAGCTTTCTTT

D gene: TRBD1
J gene: TRBJ2-7
V gene: TRBV29-1
clone size: few
CDR3 protein: CSVGNPGTGDEQYF
CDR3 DNA: TGCAGCGTCGGAAATCCCGGGACAGGGGACGAGCAGTACTTC

D gene: NA
J gene: TRBJ1-1
V gene: TRBV27
clone size: NA
CDR3 protein: CASSLSAEADEAFF
CDR3 DNA: TGTGCCAGCAGTTTATCGGCAGAAGCCGATGAGGCTTTCTTT

D gene: TRBD1
J gene: TRBJ2-7
V gene: TRBV18
clone size: NA
CDR3 protein: CASSPPIGTAYEQYF
CDR3 DNA: TGTGCCAGCTCACCACCGATAGGGACAGCATACGAGCAGTACTTC

D gene: NA
J gene: TRBJ2-7
V gene: TRBV20-1
clone size: once
CDR3 protein: CSATWTEGYEQYF
CDR3 DNA: TGCAGTGCTACCTGGACCGAAGGCTACGAGCAGTACTTC

D gene: TRBD2
J gene: TRBJ2-1
V gene: TRBV7-2
clone size: NA
CDR3 protein: CASSLIRGGHNEQFF
CDR3 DNA: TGTGCCAGCAGCTTAATCCGGGGGGGTCACAATGAGCAGTTCTTC

D gene: TRBD1
J gene: TRBJ1-1
V gene: TRBV5-5
clone size: NA
CDR3 protein: CASSLPGQRQMNTEAFF
CDR3 DNA: TGTGCCAGCAGCTTACCGGGACAGCGTCAAATGAACACTGAAGCTTTCTTT

D gene: TRBD2
J gene: TRBJ2-1
V gene: TRBV20-1
clone size: few
CDR3 protein: CSARDGGSPYNEQFF
CDR3 DNA: TGCAGTGCTAGAGACGGCGGGAGTCCCTACAATGAGCAGTTCTTC

D gene: NA
J gene: TRBJ1-5
V gene: TRBV5-1
clone size: NA
CDR3 protein: CASSVDSLQPQHF
CDR3 DNA: TGCGCCAGCAGCGTAGACAGTCTACAGCCCCAGCATTTT

D gene: NA
J gene: TRBJ2-7
V gene: TRBV25-1
clone size: NA
CDR3 protein: CASGSREQYF
CDR3 DNA: TGTGCCAGCGGGTCGAGGGAGCAGTACTTC

D gene: NA
J gene: TRBJ2-1
V gene: TRBV7-2
clone size: few
CDR3 protein: CASSLAIGSSYNEQFF
CDR3 DNA: TGTGCCAGCAGCTTAGCGATAGGGAGCTCCTACAATGAGCAGTTCTTC

D gene: NA
J gene: TRBJ2-2
V gene: TRBV7-2
clone size: NA
CDR3 protein: CASSLTGPGELFF
CDR3 DNA: TGTGCCAGCAGCCTCACAGGGCCCGGGGAGCTGTTTTTT

D gene: TRBD2
J gene: TRBJ2-1
V gene: TRBV7-9
clone size: few
CDR3 protein: CASRGLALGQFF
CDR3 DNA: TGTGCCAGCAGGGGACTAGCATTGGGGCAGTTCTTC

D gene: NA
J gene: TRBJ2-1
V gene: TRBV21-1
clone size: NA
CDR3 protein: CASSNLAGSSYNEQFF
CDR3 DNA: TGTGCCAGCAGCAACTTAGCGGGTAGCTCCTACAATGAGCAGTTCTTC

D gene: NA
J gene: TRBJ1-3
V gene: TRBV7-8
clone size: NA
CDR3 protein: CASSSPHRDSGNTIYF
CDR3 DNA: TGTGCCAGCAGCTCTCCACATCGGGACTCTGGAAACACCATATATTTT

D gene: NA
J gene: TRBJ1-1
V gene: TRBV13
clone size: NA
CDR3 protein: CASSLGEGREAFF
CDR3 DNA: TGTGCCAGCAGCTTAGGCGAGGGAAGGGAAGCTTTCTTT

D gene: NA
J gene: TRBJ2-7
V gene: TRBV7-8
clone size: NA
CDR3 protein: CASSLGENVVYEQYF
CDR3 DNA: TGTGCCAGCAGCTTAGGCGAGAATGTGGTCTACGAGCAGTACTTC

D gene: NA
J gene: TRBJ1-1
V gene: TRBV20-1
clone size: NA
CDR3 protein: CSARDVGLGNEAFF
CDR3 DNA: TGCAGTGCTAGAGATGTTGGCCTGGGGAATGAAGCTTTCTTT

D gene: NA
J gene: TRBJ1-1
V gene: TRBV5-1
clone size: many
CDR3 protein: CASSLEFPRTEAFF
CDR3 DNA: TGCGCCAGCAGCTTGGAGTTTCCGAGAACTGAAGCTTTCTTT

D gene: NA
J gene: TRBJ2-7
V gene: TRBV9
clone size: many
CDR3 protein: CASSVTGGYYEQYF
CDR3 DNA: TGTGCCAGCAGCGTGACGGGTGGTTACTACGAGCAGTACTTC

D gene: NA
J gene: TRBJ2-3
V gene: TRBV7-3
clone size: few
CDR3 protein: CASSPSYAGADTQYF
CDR3 DNA: TGTGCCAGCAGCCCATCGTATGCCGGCGCAGATACGCAGTATTTT

D gene: TRBD1
J gene: TRBJ2-5
V gene: TRBV24-1
clone size: few
CDR3 protein: CATSDWDRQETQYF
CDR3 DNA: TGTGCCACCAGTGATTGGGACAGGCAAGAGACCCAGTACTTC

D gene: NA
J gene: TRBJ1-2
V gene: TRBV18
clone size: NA
CDR3 protein: CASSLSGDNYGYTF
CDR3 DNA: TGTGCCAGCTCACTATCAGGGGACAACTATGGCTACACCTTC

D gene: TRBD2
J gene: TRBJ2-7
V gene: TRBV19
clone size: NA
CDR3 protein: CASSPGLGGYEQYF
CDR3 DNA: TGTGCCAGTAGCCCGGGACTAGGCGGCTACGAGCAGTACTTC

D gene: TRBD1
J gene: TRBJ2-1
V gene: TRBV6-2/TRBV6-3
clone size: few
CDR3 protein: CAISRSGTGNNEQFF
CDR3 DNA: TGTGCCATCTCGAGATCCGGGACAGGGAACAATGAGCAGTTCTTC

D gene: NA
J gene: TRBJ2-7
V gene: TRBV18
clone size: NA
CDR3 protein: CASSSTQGSKGYEQYF
CDR3 DNA: TGTGCCAGCTCATCCACTCAGGGTTCTAAGGGCTACGAGCAGTACTTC

D gene: TRBD2
J gene: TRBJ2-2
V gene: TRBV27
clone size: NA
CDR3 protein: CASSLGTTNTGELFF
CDR3 DNA: TGTGCCAGCAGTTTAGGGACTACGAACACCGGGGAGCTGTTTTTT

D gene: TRBD1
J gene: TRBJ1-1
V gene: TRBV5-1
clone size: few
CDR3 protein: CASSFIGTGATEAFF
CDR3 DNA: TGCGCCAGCAGCTTTATTGGGACAGGGGCGACTGAAGCTTTCTTT